The present T cell receptor (beta chain) was sequenced within a study of cytomegalovirus exposure and HLA in healthy donors. PCR used 60 Vbeta primers and 13 Jbeta primers. The protocol was immunoSEQ multiplex PCR, while the TCRdb copy is restricted to in-frame clones and leaves out a portion. The repertoire holds some 100,000 clones, about three quarters seen once, with over 12% in the top ten. Trimming removed 3 bases at V and 12 bases at J, with 16 bases between. The CDR3 is made up of 14 amino acids. Germline lookup yields CDR1 SGDLS and CDR2 YYNGEE. The sequence was collected from a male donor in good health and CMV-seropositive. The gene calls are TRBV9 and TRBJ1-6; D might be TRBD1 (6 bases). Sample: PBMCs. CDR3 DNA: TGTGCCAGCAGCGGCTCGGGACATCCGAGACCCCTCCACTTT. Protein sequence: CASSGSGHPRPLHF.